This TCR beta chain was sequenced for a study of T cells in Graves' hyperthyroidism and ophthalmopathy. Amplification targeted TCR beta CDR3 regions from RNA transcripts. The HTBI primer set served for first-round RT-PCR of the TCR CDR3. TCRdb re-called the multiplex PCR reads through MiXCR, storing one row per CDR3 protein. Of over 700,000 distinct CDR3 sequences in the sample, around 19% were seen once. Worth noting for this clonotype: Its specificity is not known.

General observations from the study: From stable hyperthyroidism, ophthalmopathy was separated by a 13 V-J model.

This CDR3 region has 11 residues. Per the germline V gene, CDR1 is SNHLY and CDR2 is FYNNEI. Trimming took 6 bases from V and 3 from J, leaving 5 bases between them. The specimen sequenced was blood. This chain uses TRBV2 with TRBJ1-2; D unresolved. The clonotype was recovered from a woman aged 45-65 years with Graves' hyperthyroidism that later progressed to Graves' ophthalmopathy. The CDR3 DNA reads TGTGCCAGCAGGGACCACTATGGCTACACCTTC. This encodes CASRDHYGYTF.